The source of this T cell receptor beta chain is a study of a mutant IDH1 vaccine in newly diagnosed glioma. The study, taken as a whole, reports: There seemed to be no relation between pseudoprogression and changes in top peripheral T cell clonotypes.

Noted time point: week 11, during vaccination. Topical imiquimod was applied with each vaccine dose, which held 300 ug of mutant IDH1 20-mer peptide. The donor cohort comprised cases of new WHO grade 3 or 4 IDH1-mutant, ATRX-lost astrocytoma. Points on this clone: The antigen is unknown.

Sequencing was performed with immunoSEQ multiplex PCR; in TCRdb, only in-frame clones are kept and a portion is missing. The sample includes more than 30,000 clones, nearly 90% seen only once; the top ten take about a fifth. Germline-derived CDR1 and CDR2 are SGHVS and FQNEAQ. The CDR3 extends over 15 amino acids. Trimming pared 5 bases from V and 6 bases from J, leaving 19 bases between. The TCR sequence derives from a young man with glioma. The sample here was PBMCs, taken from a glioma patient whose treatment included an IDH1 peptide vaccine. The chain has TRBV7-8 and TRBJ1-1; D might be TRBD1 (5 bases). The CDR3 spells CASSGDRAFNPEAFF. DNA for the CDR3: TGTGCCAGCAGCGGAGACAGAGCCTTTAACCCTGAAGCTTTCTTT. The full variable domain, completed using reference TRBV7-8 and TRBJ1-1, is GAGVSQSPRYKVAKRGQDVALRCDPISGHVSLFWYQQALGQGPEFLTYFQNEAQLDKSGLPSDRFFAERPEGSVSTLKIQRTQQEDSAVYLCASSGDRAFNPEAFFGQGTRLTVV.